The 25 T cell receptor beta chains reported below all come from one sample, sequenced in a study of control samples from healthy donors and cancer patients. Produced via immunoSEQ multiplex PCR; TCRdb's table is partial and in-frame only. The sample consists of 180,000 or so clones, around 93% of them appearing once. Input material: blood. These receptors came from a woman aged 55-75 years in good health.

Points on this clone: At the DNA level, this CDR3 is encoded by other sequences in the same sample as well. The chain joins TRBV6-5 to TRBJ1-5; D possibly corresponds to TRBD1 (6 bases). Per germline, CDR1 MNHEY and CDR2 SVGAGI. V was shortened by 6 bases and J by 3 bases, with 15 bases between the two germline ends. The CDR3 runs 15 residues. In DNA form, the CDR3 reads TGTGCCAGCAGCTTGGACAGAAACTTCAATCAGCCCCAGCATTTT. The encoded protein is CASSLDRNFNQPQHF.

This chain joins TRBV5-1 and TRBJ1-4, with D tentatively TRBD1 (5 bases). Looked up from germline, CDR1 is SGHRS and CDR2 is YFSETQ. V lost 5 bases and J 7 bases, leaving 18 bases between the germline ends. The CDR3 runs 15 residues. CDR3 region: CASRSSGGQGEKLFF. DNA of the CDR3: TGCGCCAGCAGGTCTTCTGGTGGGCAGGGTGAAAAACTGTTTTTT.

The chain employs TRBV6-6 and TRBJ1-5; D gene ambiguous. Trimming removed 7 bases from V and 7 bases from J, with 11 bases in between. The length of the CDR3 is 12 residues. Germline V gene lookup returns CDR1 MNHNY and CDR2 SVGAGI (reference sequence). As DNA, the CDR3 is TGTGCCAGCACCGGAAACGACCAGCCCCAGCATTTT. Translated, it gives CASTGNDQPQHF.

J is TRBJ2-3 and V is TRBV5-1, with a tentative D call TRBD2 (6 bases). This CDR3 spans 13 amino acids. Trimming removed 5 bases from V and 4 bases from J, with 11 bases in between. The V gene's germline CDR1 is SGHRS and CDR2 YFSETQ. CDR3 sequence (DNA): TGCGCCAGCAGTCTCTCTAGCGCAGATACGCAGTATTTT. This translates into CASSLSSADTQYF.

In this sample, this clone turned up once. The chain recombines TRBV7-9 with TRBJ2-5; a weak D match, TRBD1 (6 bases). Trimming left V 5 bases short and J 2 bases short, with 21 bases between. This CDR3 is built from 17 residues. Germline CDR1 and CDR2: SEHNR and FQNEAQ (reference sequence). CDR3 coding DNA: TGTGCCAGCAGCCCGCTTTCCTTAGGGGGAATACAAGAGACCCAGTACTTC. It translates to CASSPLSLGGIQETQYF.

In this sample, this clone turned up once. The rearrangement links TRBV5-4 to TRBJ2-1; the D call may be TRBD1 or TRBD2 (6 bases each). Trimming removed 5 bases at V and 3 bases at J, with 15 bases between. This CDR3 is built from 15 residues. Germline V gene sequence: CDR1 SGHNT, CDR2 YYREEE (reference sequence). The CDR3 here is CASRQDGGIYNEQFF. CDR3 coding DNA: TGTGCCAGCAGGCAAGACGGGGGCATCTACAATGAGCAGTTCTTC.

Here the CDR3 DNA reads TGTGCCAGCATGAAACAAGCTTTAAGTTATGAGCAGTTCTTC. Protein sequence: CASMKQALSYEQFF. The chain has TRBV7-2 and TRBJ2-1; D is unresolved. Trimming took off 7 bases at V and 8 bases at J, with 18 bases between the two ends. This CDR3 region has 14 residues. Per germline, CDR1 SGHTA and CDR2 FQGNSA.

CDR3 in amino acids: CASSVSGTGGYEQYF. The DNA for the CDR3 is TGTGCCAGCAGTGTTTCCGGGACAGGGGGTTACGAGCAGTACTTC. This chain joins TRBV2 and TRBJ2-7; 11 positions match TRBD1. CDR1 and CDR2 from the germline V gene are SNHLY and FYNNEI. CDR3 length: 15 amino acids. Losses at the gene ends were 4 bases for V and 4 bases for J; bases not matched to a gene: 6.

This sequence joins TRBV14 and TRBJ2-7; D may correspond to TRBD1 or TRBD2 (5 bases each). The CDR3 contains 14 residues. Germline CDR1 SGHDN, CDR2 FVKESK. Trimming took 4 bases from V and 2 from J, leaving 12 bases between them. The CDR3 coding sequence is TGTGCCAGCAGCCTCCGGGACGGTACCTACGAGCAGTACTTC. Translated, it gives CASSLRDGTYEQYF.

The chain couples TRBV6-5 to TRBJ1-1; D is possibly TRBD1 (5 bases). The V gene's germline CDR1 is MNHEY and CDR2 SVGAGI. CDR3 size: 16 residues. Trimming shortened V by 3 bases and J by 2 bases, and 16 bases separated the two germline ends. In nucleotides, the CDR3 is TGTGCCAGCAGTTATCACCTGGCAGGGCCTAACACTGAAGCTTTCTTT. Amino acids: CASSYHLAGPNTEAFF.

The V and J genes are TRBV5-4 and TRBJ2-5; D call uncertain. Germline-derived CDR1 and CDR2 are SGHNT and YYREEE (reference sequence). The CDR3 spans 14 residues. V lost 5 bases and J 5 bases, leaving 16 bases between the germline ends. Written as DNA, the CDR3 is TGTGCCAGCAGTCTCCCTGGAGTGGGGGAGACCCAGTACTTC. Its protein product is CASSLPGVGETQYF. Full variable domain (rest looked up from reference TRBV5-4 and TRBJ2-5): ETGVTQSPTHLIKTRGQQVTLRCSSQSGHNTVSWYQQALGQGPQFIFQYYREEENGRGNFPPRFSGLQFPNYSSELNVNALELDDSALYLCASSLPGVGETQYFGPGTRLLVL.

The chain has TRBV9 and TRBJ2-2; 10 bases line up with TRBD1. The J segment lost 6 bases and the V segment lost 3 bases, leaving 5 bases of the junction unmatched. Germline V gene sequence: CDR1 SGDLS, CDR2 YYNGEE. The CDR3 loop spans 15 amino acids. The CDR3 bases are TGTGCCAGCAGCGATAGGGGACAGGGGTCCGGGGAGCTGTTTTTT. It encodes CASSDRGQGSGELFF.

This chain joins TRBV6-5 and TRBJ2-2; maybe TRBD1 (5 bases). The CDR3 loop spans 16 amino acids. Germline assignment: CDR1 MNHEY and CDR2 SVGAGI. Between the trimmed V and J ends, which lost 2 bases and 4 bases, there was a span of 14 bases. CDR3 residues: CASSYARAPFTGELFF. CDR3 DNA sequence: TGTGCCAGCAGTTACGCCAGGGCTCCATTCACCGGGGAGCTGTTTTTT.

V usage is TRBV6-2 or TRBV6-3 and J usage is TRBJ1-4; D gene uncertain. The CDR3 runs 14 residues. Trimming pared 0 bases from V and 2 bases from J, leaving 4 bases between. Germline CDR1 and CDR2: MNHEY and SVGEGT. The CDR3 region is CASSYSWTNEKLFF. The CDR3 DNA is TGTGCCAGCAGTTACTCTTGGACTAATGAAAAACTGTTTTTT.

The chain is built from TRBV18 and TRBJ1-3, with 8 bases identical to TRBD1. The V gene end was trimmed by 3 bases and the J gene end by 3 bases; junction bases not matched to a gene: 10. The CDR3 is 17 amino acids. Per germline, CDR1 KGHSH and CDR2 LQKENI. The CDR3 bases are TGTGCCAGCTCACCTGTTGCCAGGGGGCTCGTTGGAAACACCATATATTTT. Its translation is CASSPVARGLVGNTIYF.

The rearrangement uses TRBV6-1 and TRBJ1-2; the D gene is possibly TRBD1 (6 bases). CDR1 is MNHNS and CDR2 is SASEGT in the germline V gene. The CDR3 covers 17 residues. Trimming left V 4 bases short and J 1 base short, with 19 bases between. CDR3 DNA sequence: TGTGCCAGCAGTGGAATACAGGGAGGAGGGGTTAACTATGGCTACACCTTC. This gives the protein CASSGIQGGGVNYGYTF.

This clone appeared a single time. CDR3 residues: CASSGRGAGPQHF. The CDR3 DNA follows: TGTGCCAGCAGTGGACGGGGAGCCGGGCCCCAGCATTTT. The chain links TRBV25-1 to TRBJ1-5; D is unresolved. Between the trimmed V and J ends, which lost 4 bases and 9 bases, there was a span of 13 bases. The V gene's germline CDR1 is MGHDK and CDR2 SYGVNS. The CDR3 runs 13 residues. Looking up the rest from reference TRBV25-1 and TRBJ1-5 gives the full variable domain: EADIYQTPRYLVIGTGKKITLECSQTMGHDKMYWYQQDPGMELHLIHYSYGVNSTEKGDLSSESTVSRIRTEHFPLTLESARPSHTSQYLCASSGRGAGPQHFGDGTRLSIL.

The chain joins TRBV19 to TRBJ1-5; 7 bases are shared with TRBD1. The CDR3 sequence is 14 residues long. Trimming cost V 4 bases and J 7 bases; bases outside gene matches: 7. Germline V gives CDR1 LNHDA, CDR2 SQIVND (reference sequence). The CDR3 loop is CASSTTGDGQPQHF. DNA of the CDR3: TGTGCCAGTAGTACCACAGGGGATGGACAGCCCCAGCATTTT.

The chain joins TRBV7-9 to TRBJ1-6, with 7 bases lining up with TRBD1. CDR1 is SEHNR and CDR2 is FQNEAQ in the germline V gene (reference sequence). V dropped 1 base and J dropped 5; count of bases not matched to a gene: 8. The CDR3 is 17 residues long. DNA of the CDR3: TGTGCCAGCAGCTTAGGGGGACAGTTGAACGATAATTCACCCCTCCACTTT. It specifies CASSLGGQLNDNSPLHF.

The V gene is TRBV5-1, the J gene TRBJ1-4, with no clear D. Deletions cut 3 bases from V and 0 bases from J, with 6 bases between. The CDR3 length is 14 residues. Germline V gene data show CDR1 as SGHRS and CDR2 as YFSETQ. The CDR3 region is CASSSSPTNEKLFF. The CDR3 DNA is TGCGCCAGCAGCTCGTCGCCAACTAATGAAAAACTGTTTTTT.

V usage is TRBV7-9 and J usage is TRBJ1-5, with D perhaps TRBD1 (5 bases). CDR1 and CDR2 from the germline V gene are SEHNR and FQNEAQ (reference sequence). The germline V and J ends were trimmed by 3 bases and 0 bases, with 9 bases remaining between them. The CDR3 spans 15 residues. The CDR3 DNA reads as TGTGCCAGCAGCTTGGGGACCAATAGCAATCAGCCCCAGCATTTT. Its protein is CASSLGTNSNQPQHF.

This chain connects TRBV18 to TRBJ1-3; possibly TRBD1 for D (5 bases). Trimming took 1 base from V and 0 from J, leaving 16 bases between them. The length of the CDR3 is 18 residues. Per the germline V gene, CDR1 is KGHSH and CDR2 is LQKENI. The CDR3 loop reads CASSPQGQGVGSGNTIYF. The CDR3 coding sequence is TGTGCCAGCTCACCACAGGGGCAGGGAGTGGGCTCTGGAAACACCATATATTTT.

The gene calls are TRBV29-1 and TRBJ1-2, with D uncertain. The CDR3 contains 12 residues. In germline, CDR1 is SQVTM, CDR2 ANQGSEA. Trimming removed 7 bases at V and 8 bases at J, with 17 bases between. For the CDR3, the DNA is TGCAGCGCGGGTTGGCAGGTCCTAGGCTACACCTTC. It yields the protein CSAGWQVLGYTF. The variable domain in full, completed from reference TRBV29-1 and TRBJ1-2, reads SAVISQKPSRDICQRGTSLTIQCQVDSQVTMMFWYRQQPGQSLTLIATANQGSEATYESGFVIDKFPISRPNLTFSTLTVSNMSPEDSSIYLCSAGWQVLGYTFGSGTRLTVV.

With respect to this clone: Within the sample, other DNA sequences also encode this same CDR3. Here the CDR3 reads CAWNLGQVNTEAFF. The CDR3 region has the DNA TGTGCCTGGAATCTGGGGCAGGTGAACACTGAAGCTTTCTTT. The chain joins TRBV30 to TRBJ1-1, with a possible D match to TRBD1 (5 bases). Germline loops: CDR1 GTSNPN, CDR2 SVGIG (reference sequence). Trimming left V 4 bases short and J 0 bases short, with 12 bases between. The CDR3 totals 14 residues.

CDR3 coding DNA: TGTGCCAGTATGGGGGGCGCCTATGGCTACACCTTC. Its protein is CASMGGAYGYTF. The gene calls are TRBV5-4 and TRBJ1-2, with D possibly being TRBD1 (6 bases). The CDR3 totals 12 residues. The ends were cut back, 8 bases at V and 4 bases at J, with 12 bases in the middle. Germline V gene data show CDR1 as SGHNT and CDR2 as YYREEE (reference sequence). Full variable domain (remainder filled in from reference TRBV5-4 and TRBJ1-2): ETGVTQSPTHLIKTRGQQVTLRCSSQSGHNTVSWYQQALGQGPQFIFQYYREEENGRGNFPPRFSGLQFPNYSSELNVNALELDDSALYLCASMGGAYGYTFGSGTRLTVV.